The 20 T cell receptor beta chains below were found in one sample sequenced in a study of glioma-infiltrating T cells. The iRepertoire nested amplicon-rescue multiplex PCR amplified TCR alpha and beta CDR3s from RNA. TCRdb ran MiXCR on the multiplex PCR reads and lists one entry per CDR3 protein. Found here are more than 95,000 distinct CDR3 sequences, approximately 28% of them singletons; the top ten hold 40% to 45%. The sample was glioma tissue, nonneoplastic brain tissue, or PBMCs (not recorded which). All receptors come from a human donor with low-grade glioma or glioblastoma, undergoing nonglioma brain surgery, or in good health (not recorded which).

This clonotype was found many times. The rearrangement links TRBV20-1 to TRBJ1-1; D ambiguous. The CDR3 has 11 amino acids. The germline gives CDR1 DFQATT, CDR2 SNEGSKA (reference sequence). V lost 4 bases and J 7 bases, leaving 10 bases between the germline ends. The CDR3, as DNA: TGCAGTGCTATGAAGTTGGTTGAAGCTTTCTTT. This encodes CSAMKLVEAFF.

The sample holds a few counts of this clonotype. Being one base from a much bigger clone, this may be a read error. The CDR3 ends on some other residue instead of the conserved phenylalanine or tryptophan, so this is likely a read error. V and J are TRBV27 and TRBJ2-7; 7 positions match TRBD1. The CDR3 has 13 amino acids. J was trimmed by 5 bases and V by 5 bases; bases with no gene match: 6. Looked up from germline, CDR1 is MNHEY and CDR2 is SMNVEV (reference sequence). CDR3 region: CASSPPTGNEQYS. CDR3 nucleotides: TGTGCCAGCAGTCCCCCGACAGGGAACGAGCAGTACTCC.

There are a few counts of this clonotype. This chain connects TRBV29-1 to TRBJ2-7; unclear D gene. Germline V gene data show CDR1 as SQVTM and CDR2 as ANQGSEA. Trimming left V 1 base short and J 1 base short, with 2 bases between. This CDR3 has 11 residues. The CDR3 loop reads CSVEVSYEQYF. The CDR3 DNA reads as TGCAGCGTTGAAGTGTCCTACGAGCAGTACTTC.

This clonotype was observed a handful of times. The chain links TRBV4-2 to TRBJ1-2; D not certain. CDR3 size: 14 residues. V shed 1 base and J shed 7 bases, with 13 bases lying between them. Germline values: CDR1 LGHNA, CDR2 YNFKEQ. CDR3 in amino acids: CASSQGLEAGGYTF. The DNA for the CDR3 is TGTGCCAGCAGCCAAGGCTTAGAAGCGGGTGGCTACACCTTC.

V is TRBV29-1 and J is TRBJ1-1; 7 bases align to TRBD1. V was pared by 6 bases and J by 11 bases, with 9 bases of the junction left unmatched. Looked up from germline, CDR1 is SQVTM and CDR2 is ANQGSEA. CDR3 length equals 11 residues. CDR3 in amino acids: CSVTRTGEAFF. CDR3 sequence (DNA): TGCAGCGTAACACGAACAGGGGAGGCTTTCTTT.

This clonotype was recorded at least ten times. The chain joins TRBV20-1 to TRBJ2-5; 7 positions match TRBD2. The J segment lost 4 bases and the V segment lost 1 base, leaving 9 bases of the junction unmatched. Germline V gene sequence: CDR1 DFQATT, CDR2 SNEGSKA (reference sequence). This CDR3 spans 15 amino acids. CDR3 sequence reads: CSARAKRGPLETQYF. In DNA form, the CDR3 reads TGCAGTGCTAGAGCTAAGCGGGGCCCGTTAGAGACCCAGTACTTC.

The CDR3, as DNA: TGCGCCAGCAGCCAAGGAGTTGCAGCCCTCGGGGAGCTGTTTTTT. Amino acid sequence: CASSQGVAALGELFF. The chain uses TRBV4-3 and TRBJ2-2; D ambiguous. V gave up 1 base and J gave up 7 bases, with 13 bases separating them. Germline V gene data show CDR1 as LGHNA and CDR2 as YSLEER. This CDR3 is built from 15 residues.

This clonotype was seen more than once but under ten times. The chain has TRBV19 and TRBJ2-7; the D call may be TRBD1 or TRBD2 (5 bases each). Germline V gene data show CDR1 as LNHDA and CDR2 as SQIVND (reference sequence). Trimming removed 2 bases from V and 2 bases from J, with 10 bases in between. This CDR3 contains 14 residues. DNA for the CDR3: TGTGCCAGTAGTATAAAGGGACGGACCTACGAGCAGTACTTC. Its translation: CASSIKGRTYEQYF.

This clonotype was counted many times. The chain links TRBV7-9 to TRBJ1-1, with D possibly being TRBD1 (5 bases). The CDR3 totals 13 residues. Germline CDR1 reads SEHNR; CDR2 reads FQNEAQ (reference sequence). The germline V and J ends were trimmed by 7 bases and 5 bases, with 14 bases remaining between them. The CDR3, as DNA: TGTGCCAGCACCAGACAGCTAGAAACTGAAGCTTTCTTT. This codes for CASTRQLETEAFF.

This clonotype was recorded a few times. CDR3 residues: CASSPSAGSNQPQHF. CDR3 coding DNA: TGTGCCAGCTCACCCTCGGCGGGGAGCAATCAGCCCCAGCATTTT. The rearrangement joins TRBV18 to TRBJ1-5; D is ambiguous. Germline values: CDR1 KGHSH, CDR2 LQKENI. Trimming removed 3 bases at V and 1 base at J, with 10 bases between. The CDR3 sequence is 15 residues long.

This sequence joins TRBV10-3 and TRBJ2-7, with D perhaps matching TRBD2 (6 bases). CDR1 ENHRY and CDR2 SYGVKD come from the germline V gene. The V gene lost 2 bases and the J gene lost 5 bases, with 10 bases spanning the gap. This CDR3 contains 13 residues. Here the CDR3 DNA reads TGTGCCATCAGTGAGCGGGGGAACGACGAGCAGTACTTC. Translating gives CAISERGNDEQYF.

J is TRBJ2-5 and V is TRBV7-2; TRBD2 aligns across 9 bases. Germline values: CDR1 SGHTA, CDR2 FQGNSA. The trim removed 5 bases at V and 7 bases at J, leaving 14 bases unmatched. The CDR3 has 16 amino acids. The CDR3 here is CASSTGSGPAGGTQYF. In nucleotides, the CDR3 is TGTGCCAGCAGCACAGGCTCAGGGCCAGCGGGGGGGACCCAGTACTTC.

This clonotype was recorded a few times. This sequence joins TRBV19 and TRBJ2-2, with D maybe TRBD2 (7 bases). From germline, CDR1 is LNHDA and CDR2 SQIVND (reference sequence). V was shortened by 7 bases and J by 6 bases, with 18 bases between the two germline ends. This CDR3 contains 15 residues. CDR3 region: CASTTQGGGPGELFF. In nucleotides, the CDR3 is TGTGCCAGTACCACGCAGGGAGGGGGACCCGGGGAGCTGTTTTTT. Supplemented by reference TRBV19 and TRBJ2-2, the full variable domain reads DGGITQSPKYLFRKEGQNVTLSCEQNLNHDAMYWYRQDPGQGLRLIYYSQIVNDFQKGDIAEGYSVSREKKESFPLTVTSAQKNPTAFYLCASTTQGGGPGELFFGEGSRLTVL.

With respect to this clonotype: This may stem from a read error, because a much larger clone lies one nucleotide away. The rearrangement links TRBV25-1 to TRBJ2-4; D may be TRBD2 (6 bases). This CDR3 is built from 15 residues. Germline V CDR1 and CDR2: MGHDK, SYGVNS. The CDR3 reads CASSGWELAKNTQYF. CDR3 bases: TGTGCCAGCAGTGGGTGGGAACTAGCCAAAAACACTCAGTACTTC.

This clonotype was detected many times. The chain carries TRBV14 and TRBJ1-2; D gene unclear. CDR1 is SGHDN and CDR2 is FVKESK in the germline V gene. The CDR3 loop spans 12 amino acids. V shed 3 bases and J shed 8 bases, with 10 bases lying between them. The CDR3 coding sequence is TGTGCCAGCAGCCAGGAGAGGTTGGGCTACACCTTC. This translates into CASSQERLGYTF.

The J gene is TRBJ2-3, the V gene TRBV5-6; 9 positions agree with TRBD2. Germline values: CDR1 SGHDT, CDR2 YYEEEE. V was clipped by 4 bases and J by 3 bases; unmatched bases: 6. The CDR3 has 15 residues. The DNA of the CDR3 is TGTGCCAGCAGCCCTCTAGCGGGGTCTACAGATACGCAGTATTTT. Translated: CASSPLAGSTDTQYF.

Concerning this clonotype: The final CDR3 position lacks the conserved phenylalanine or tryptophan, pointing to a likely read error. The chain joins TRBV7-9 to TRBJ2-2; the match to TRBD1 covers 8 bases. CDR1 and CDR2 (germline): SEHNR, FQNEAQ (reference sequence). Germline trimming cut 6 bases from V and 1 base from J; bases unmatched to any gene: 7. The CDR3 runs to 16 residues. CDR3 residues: CASRSQGVMNTGELFS. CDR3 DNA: TGTGCCAGCAGGTCACAGGGGGTGATGAACACCGGGGAGCTGTTTTCT.

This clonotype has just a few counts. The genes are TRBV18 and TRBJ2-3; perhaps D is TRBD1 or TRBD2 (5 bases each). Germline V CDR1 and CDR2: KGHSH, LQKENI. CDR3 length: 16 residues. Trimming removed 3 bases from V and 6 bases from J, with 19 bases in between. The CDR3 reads CASSPRGQKSLDTQYF. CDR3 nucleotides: TGTGCCAGCTCACCGAGGGGCCAAAAAAGCTTGGATACGCAGTATTTT.

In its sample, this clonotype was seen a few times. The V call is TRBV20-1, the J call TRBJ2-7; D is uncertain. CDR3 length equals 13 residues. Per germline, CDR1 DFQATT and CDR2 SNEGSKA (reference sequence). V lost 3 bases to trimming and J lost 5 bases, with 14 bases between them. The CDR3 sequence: CSARVFERNEQYF. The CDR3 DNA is TGCAGTGCTAGGGTCTTCGAAAGGAACGAGCAGTACTTC.

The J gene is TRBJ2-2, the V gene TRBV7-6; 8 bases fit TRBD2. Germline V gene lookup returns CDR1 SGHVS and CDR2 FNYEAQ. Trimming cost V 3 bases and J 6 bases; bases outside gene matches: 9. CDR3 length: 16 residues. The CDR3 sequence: CASSLFSGGMAGELFF. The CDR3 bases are TGTGCCAGCAGCTTGTTTTCGGGGGGGATGGCCGGGGAGCTGTTTTTT.